What follows are 20 T cell receptor beta chains derived from one specimen sequenced in a study of blood T cell repertoires in COVID-19. This table comes from immunoSEQ multiplex PCR, and its TCRdb copy is limited to in-frame clones, with some not included. The table has hundreds of thousands of clones, roughly 85% seen once. Sequenced: PBMCs or T cells enriched from blood (not recorded which). These receptors were collected from a woman in her 40s who had recovered from COVID-19.

Written as DNA, the CDR3 is TGTGCCAGTACCCCGTATGTGTATAGCAATCAGCCCCAGCATTTT. This translates into CASTPYVYSNQPQHF. This chain connects TRBV19 to TRBJ1-5; no firm D call. Trimming removed 7 bases at V and 0 bases at J, with 13 bases between. The CDR3 covers 15 residues. Germline V CDR1 and CDR2: LNHDA, SQIVND (reference sequence).

The chain combines TRBV6-5 with TRBJ1-5; D not certain. Trimming cost V 6 bases and J 5 bases, with 8 bases left between them. The CDR3 sequence is 12 residues long. CDR1 is MNHEY, CDR2 SVGAGI, per germline. CDR3 sequence (DNA): TGTGCCAGCAGCCACCAGGATCAGCCCCAGCATTTT. Amino acid sequence: CASSHQDQPQHF.

V usage is TRBV15 and J usage is TRBJ2-6; a possible D gene is TRBD1 (5 bases). Trimming took 3 bases from V and 0 from J, leaving 18 bases between them. Germline assignment: CDR1 LNHNV and CDR2 YYDKDF (reference sequence). The CDR3 is 19 residues long. CDR3 loop: CATSSGFVTAFSGANVLTF. The CDR3 DNA follows: TGTGCCACCAGCAGCGGGTTTGTGACAGCCTTCTCTGGGGCCAACGTCCTGACTTTC.

This clone occurred once. The V gene is TRBV4-3, the J gene TRBJ2-1; the match to TRBD2 covers 11 bases. Germline V gene lookup returns CDR1 LGHNA and CDR2 YSLEER. The CDR3 runs 19 residues. After removal of 0 bases from V and 0 bases from J, the junction contained 7 bases not matched to a gene. The CDR3 sequence is CASSQDGLAGGNSYNEQFF. In nucleotides, the CDR3 is TGCGCCAGCAGCCAAGACGGGCTAGCGGGAGGTAACTCCTACAATGAGCAGTTCTTC.

The chain recombines TRBV7-2 with TRBJ1-4; a possible D gene is TRBD1 (5 bases). V lost 4 bases and J 5 bases, leaving 11 bases between the germline ends. Looked up from germline, CDR1 is SGHTA and CDR2 is FQGNSA. This CDR3 spans 14 amino acids. The CDR3 loop is CASSSRQLNEKLFF. DNA for the CDR3: TGTGCCAGCAGCTCCCGACAGCTCAATGAAAAACTGTTTTTT.

This clone is a singleton in its sample. The chain combines TRBV7-2 with TRBJ2-4; TRBD1 is a possible D gene (7 bases). This CDR3 is built from 13 residues. Trimming removed 5 bases at V and 7 bases at J, with 12 bases between. Germline CDR1 SGHTA, CDR2 FQGNSA. CDR3 DNA sequence: TGTGCCAGCAGCCAGGGGGGATTGAACATTCAGTACTTC. This encodes CASSQGGLNIQYF.

This chain connects TRBV7-6 to TRBJ2-1, with 9 nucleotides matching TRBD2. The germline V gene has CDR1 SGHVS and CDR2 FNYEAQ. This CDR3 contains 13 residues. Trimming took 5 bases from V and 12 from J; bases not matched to a gene: 8. For the CDR3, the DNA is TGTGCCAGCAGCCGAAGGCGGGAGGGCTGGCAGTTCTTC. Amino acid sequence: CASSRRREGWQFF.

J is TRBJ1-4 and V is TRBV6-5, with a weak D call TRBD1 (5 bases). Germline assignment: CDR1 MNHEY and CDR2 SVGAGI. CDR3 length: 14 residues. Trimming removed 7 bases from V and 6 bases from J, with 15 bases in between. The CDR3 coding sequence is TGTGCCAGCAACCCTCGCGGGGGGGATGAAAAACTGTTTTTT. It encodes CASNPRGGDEKLFF.

The chain employs TRBV23-1 and TRBJ2-5, with TRBD1 as a possible D gene (6 bases). TRBV23-1 is classed as an ORF, of uncertain function. The CDR3 consists of 12 residues. CDR3 sequence reads: CGGGPGKETQYF. The CDR3 nucleotides are TGCGGAGGGGGACCGGGGAAAGAGACCCAGTACTTC.

The CDR3: CASSQAGTTDEKLFF. DNA of the CDR3: TGTGCCAGCAGCCAAGCCGGGACAACGGATGAAAAACTGTTTTTT. J is TRBJ1-4 and V is TRBV4-2; D might be TRBD1 (6 bases). CDR1 LGHNA and CDR2 YNFKEQ come from the germline V gene. The length of the CDR3 is 15 residues. V was shortened by 1 base and J by 6 bases, with 12 bases between the two germline ends.

V is TRBV27 and J is TRBJ2-1, with a weak D call TRBD2 (6 bases). Germline CDR1 and CDR2: MNHEY and SMNVEV (reference sequence). The CDR3 sequence is 14 residues long. Trimming pared 6 bases from V and 4 bases from J, leaving 13 bases between. The CDR3 DNA follows: TGTGCCAGCAGGTCCGGGACTCAATACAATGAGCAGTTCTTC. This sequence encodes CASRSGTQYNEQFF.

The J gene is TRBJ2-7, the V gene TRBV11-2, with TRBD1 identical over 8 bases. CDR3 length equals 15 residues. J gave up 3 bases and V 1 base, and 5 bases lay outside the gene matches. Germline V gene lookup returns CDR1 SGHAT and CDR2 FQNNGV. The CDR3 nucleotides are TGTGCCAGCAGCTTAGTAGGGACAGGCCTCTACGAGCAGTACTTC. Protein: CASSLVGTGLYEQYF.

This clone was found once. The J gene is TRBJ2-3, the V gene TRBV7-2, with D unclear. The germline V and J ends were trimmed by 3 bases and 0 bases, with 7 bases remaining between them. CDR3 length equals 14 residues. CDR1 is SGHTA, CDR2 FQGNSA, per germline. The DNA for the CDR3 is TGTGCCAGCAGCTTGGAGCGAAGCACAGATACGCAGTATTTT. This encodes CASSLERSTDTQYF.

The chain has TRBV6-1 and TRBJ1-5; no firm D call. The CDR3 totals 14 residues. V was trimmed by 3 bases and J by 4 bases, leaving 10 bases between them. Germline V gene lookup returns CDR1 MNHNS and CDR2 SASEGT. For the CDR3, the DNA is TGTGCCAGCAGTGAGACTATTTTGAATCAGCCCCAGCATTTT. Amino acids: CASSETILNQPQHF.

This chain uses TRBV18 with TRBJ2-3; D possibly corresponds to TRBD1 (5 bases). The CDR3 is 16 amino acids. The germline CDR1 and CDR2 sequences are KGHSH and LQKENI. V was cut by 1 base and J by 2 bases, with 13 bases left in between. CDR3 bases: TGTGCCAGCTCACCACGACAGTCCAACCCCACAGATACGCAGTATTTT. This gives the protein CASSPRQSNPTDTQYF.

This rearrangement joins TRBV4-1 to TRBJ2-1; D ambiguous. The CDR3 totals 15 residues. The germline V and J ends were trimmed by 1 base and 2 bases, with 9 bases remaining between them. Per the germline V gene, CDR1 is MGHRA and CDR2 is YSYEKL. Here the CDR3 reads CASSQVSEPYNEQFF. CDR3 in DNA: TGCGCCAGCAGCCAAGTATCCGAGCCCTACAATGAGCAGTTCTTC.

Here the CDR3 reads CASSLGWEGQNEQFF. In nucleotides, the CDR3 is TGTGCCAGCAGCTTGGGATGGGAGGGCCAGAATGAGCAGTTCTTC. The rearrangement links TRBV11-3 to TRBJ2-1, with TRBD2 identical over 7 bases. With V trimmed by 3 bases and J by 7 bases, 9 bases remained unmatched. This CDR3 spans 15 amino acids. Germline CDR1 reads SGHNT; CDR2 reads YENEEA.

There are a few counts of this clone. V is TRBV19 and J is TRBJ1-1; no reliable D call. V lost 4 bases to trimming and J lost 2 bases, with 11 bases between them. Germline CDR1 is LNHDA and CDR2 is SQIVND (reference sequence). The CDR3 consists of 14 residues. CDR3 residues: CASSRGNINTEAFF. The DNA of the CDR3 is TGTGCCAGTAGTAGAGGGAATATTAACACTGAAGCTTTCTTT.

The V call is TRBV10-1, the J call TRBJ1-2; TRBD1 aligns across 7 bases. Germline V gene sequence: CDR1 WNHNN, CDR2 SYGVQD (reference sequence). V was clipped by 8 bases and J by 1 base; unmatched bases: 7. The length of the CDR3 is 14 residues. CDR3 nucleotides: TGCGCCAGCTCATACAGGGGATTTAACTATGGCTACACCTTC. Encoded protein: CASSYRGFNYGYTF.

J is TRBJ2-2 and V is TRBV7-9; 8 bases are shared with TRBD2. The germline V gene encodes CDR1 SEHNR and CDR2 FQNEAQ (reference sequence). The J segment lost 5 bases and the V segment lost 2 bases, leaving 4 bases of the junction unmatched. This CDR3 contains 15 residues. The CDR3 DNA is TGTGCCAGCAGCTTAACAGCGGGAGCTACCGGGGAGCTGTTTTTT. Its translation is CASSLTAGATGELFF.